A single sample is the source of the 5 T cell receptor beta chains below, sequenced in a study of PD-1 blockade in classical Hodgkin lymphoma. TCRdb's copy holds only in-frame clones and misses some; the assay was immunoSEQ multiplex PCR. The sample lists fewer than 20,000 clones, roughly three quarters seen once, with approximately 1.9% in the top ten. The time point was: cycle 4 day 1 (C4D1), after 6 weeks of nivolumab. Patients all relapsed after autologous stem cell transplantation, and there was variation in brentuximab vedotin exposure. CD4+ T cells were purified from thawed PBMCs by magnetic negative selection. The sequencing used CD4+ T cells from blood, collected before the fourth cycle of nivolumab. Receptors originate from a human donor with classical Hodgkin lymphoma.

The chain links TRBV2 to TRBJ2-7; 9 bases line up with TRBD2. The CDR3 loop spans 18 amino acids. V shed 5 bases, J shed 2 bases, and the junction held 16 bases outside the gene matches. Per germline, CDR1 SNHLY and CDR2 FYNNEI. The CDR3 DNA is TGTGCCAGCAGTCGATCGGGGCCCATAGCGGGAGCCACCTACGAGCAGTACTTC. Translated, it gives CASSRSGPIAGATYEQYF.

The chain couples TRBV5-1 to TRBJ1-6; no definite D call. The CDR3 covers 12 residues. Trimming left V 5 bases short and J 5 bases short, with 5 bases between. The germline gives CDR1 SGHRS, CDR2 YFSETQ. As DNA, the CDR3 is TGCGCCAGCAGTGAGCATAATTCACCCCTCCACTTT. Its protein is CASSEHNSPLHF.

CDR3 in amino acids: CAISEAGLAARGYNEQFF. The CDR3 DNA sequence: TGTGCCATCAGTGAGGCGGGACTAGCGGCACGCGGTTACAATGAGCAGTTCTTC. The chain links TRBV10-3 to TRBJ2-1; 11 positions match TRBD2. CDR1 and CDR2 from the germline V gene are ENHRY and SYGVKD. Trimming cost V 2 bases and J 4 bases; bases outside gene matches: 10. The CDR3 totals 18 residues.

This chain connects TRBV27 to TRBJ2-7, with D possibly being TRBD2 (5 bases). The length of the CDR3 is 14 residues. Germline V CDR1 and CDR2: MNHEY, SMNVEV (reference sequence). V was trimmed by 5 bases and J by 6 bases, leaving 17 bases between them. CDR3 DNA: TGTGCCAGCAGTACGGACTGGAGCAAGGGCGAGCAGTACTTC. It yields the protein CASSTDWSKGEQYF.

This chain joins TRBV28 and TRBJ1-1; D gene unclear. Germline V lookup: CDR1 MDHEN, CDR2 SYDVKM. The CDR3 runs 12 residues. V was trimmed by 7 bases and J by 1 base, leaving 7 bases between them. The CDR3 DNA follows: TGTGCCAGCACGCCAAGGAACACTGAAGCTTTCTTT. Protein product: CASTPRNTEAFF.